This T cell receptor (beta chain) derives from a study of T-cell reconstitution after alpha-beta-depleted transplantation in children. Unique molecular identifiers were incorporated during preparation of the TCRbeta library. TCRdb used MiXCR to reprocess the PCR reads, holding one entry per CDR3 protein. Seen here are a few hundred thousand distinct CDR3 sequences, 10% observed once, and the top ten hold 2.4%. This clonotype was seen a few times. V was clipped by 0 bases and J by 4 bases; unmatched bases: 14. Germline values: CDR1 SGHRS, CDR2 YFSETQ. The CDR3 has 21 amino acids. The clonotype comes from a human donor who donated a stem cell graft to a child with acute lymphoblastic leukemia. The sequencing here drew on PBMCs from the stem cell graft donor, taken from the stem cell graft. The chain is built from TRBV5-1 and TRBJ2-2, with 14 bases fitting TRBD2. CDR3 sequence: CASSLGPRPGLAGAGTGELFF. In DNA, the CDR3 is TGCGCCAGCAGCTTGGGCCCTCGGCCGGGACTAGCGGGAGCGGGCACCGGGGAGCTGTTTTTT.